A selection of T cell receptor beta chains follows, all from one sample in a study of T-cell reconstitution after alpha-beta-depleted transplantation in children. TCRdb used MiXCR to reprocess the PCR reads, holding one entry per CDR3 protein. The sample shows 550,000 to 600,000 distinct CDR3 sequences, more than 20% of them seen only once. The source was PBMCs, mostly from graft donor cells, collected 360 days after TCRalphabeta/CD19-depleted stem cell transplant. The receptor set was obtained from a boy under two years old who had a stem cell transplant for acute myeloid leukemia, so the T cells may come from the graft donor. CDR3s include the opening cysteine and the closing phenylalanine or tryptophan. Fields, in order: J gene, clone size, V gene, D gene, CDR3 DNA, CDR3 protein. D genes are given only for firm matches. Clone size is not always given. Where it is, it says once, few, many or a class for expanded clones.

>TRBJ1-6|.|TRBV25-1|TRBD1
TGTGCCAGCAGTGATGACAGGGAGAAAGGAATTTCACCCCTCCACTTT
CASSDDREKGISPLHF
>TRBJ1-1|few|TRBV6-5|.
TGTGCCAGCAGTTACTTTCGGGAGAACACTGAAGCTTTCTTT
CASSYFRENTEAFF
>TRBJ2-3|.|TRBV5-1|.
TGCGCCAGCACCTGGGGTAGGGGAGATACGCAGTATTTT
CASTWGRGDTQYF
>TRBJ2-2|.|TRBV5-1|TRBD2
TGCGCCAGCAGCCGACGGGGGGGAACTAACACCGGGGAGCTGTTTTTT
CASSRRGGTNTGELFF
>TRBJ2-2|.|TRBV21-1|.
TGTGCCAGCAGCGCCCGGGACAGGTACACCGGGGAGCTGTTTTTT
CASSARDRYTGELFF
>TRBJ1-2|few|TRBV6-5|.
TGTGCCAGCAGTTACTCAGACAGCTCCTTCTATGGCTACACCTTC
CASSYSDSSFYGYTF
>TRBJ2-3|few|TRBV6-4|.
TGTGCCAGCAGTGAGGGCGGAGATACGCAGTATTTT
CASSEGGDTQYF
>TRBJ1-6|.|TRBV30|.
TGTGCCTGGAGTCCCAGGACGGCTTATAATTCACCCCTCCACTTT
CAWSPRTAYNSPLHF
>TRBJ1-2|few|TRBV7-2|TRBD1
TGTGCCAGCAGCTTGGTAGGACAGGACTTTTTTGGCTACACCTTC
CASSLVGQDFFGYTF
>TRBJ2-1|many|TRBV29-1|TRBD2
TGCAGCGTCGCCACTAGCGGGGTCCTCGATGAGCAGTTCTTC
CSVATSGVLDEQFF
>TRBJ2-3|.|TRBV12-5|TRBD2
TGTGCTAGTGGACTAGCGGGGGCGATACCCTACACAGATACGCAGTATTTT
CASGLAGAIPYTDTQYF
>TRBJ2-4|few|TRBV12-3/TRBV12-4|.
TGTGCCAGCAGGCTAAGGACCAAAAACATTCAGTACTTC
CASRLRTKNIQYF
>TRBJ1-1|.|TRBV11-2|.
TGTGCCAGCAGCCCGACAGGTCCGGATTTACTCATGAACACTGAAGCTTTCTTT
CASSPTGPDLLMNTEAFF
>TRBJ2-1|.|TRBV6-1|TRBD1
TGTGCCATCCCGGGACAGGCATACAATGAGCAGTTCTTC
CAIPGQAYNEQFF
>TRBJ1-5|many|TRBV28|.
TGTGCCAGCAGTGGGAACAGGGAGAGCAATCAGCCCCAGCATTTT
CASSGNRESNQPQHF
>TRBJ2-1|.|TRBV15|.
TGTGCCACCAGCAGAACGGGTTGGGGGCCCAACAATGAGCAGTTCTTC
CATSRTGWGPNNEQFF
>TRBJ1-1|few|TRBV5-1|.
TGCGCCAGCAGCTTGGCCTCGGGACTGAGCACTGAAGCTTTCTTT
CASSLASGLSTEAFF
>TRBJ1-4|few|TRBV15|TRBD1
TGTGCCACCAGCAGCCCCGGACAGGGGATCGGGAATGAAAAACTGTTTTTT
CATSSPGQGIGNEKLFF
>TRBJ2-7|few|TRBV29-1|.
TGCAGCGCAAGACTAGAGTTAGGCCACGAGCAGTACTTC
CSARLELGHEQYF
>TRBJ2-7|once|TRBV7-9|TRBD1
TGTGCCAGCAGCTCATTGGGGACAGGCAACTCCTACGAGCAGTACTTC
CASSSLGTGNSYEQYF
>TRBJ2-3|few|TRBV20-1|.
TGCAGTGCTAGAGACAGTTGGGCTAGCGATTTCACAGATACGCAGTATTTT
CSARDSWASDFTDTQYF
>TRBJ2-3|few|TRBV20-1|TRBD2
TGCAGTGCTACAGACCGGCGGGGGATCGCAGATACGCAGTATTTT
CSATDRRGIADTQYF
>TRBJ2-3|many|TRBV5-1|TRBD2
TGCGCCAGCAGCTTGATGGGCGGGGGAGCCGCAGATACGCAGTATTTT
CASSLMGGGAADTQYF
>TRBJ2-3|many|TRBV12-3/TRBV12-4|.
TGTGCCAGCAGTCGCGGATTAACAGATACGCAGTATTTT
CASSRGLTDTQYF
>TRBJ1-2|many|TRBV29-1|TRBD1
TGCAGCGTTGATCGGACAGGGGGCTACACCTTC
CSVDRTGGYTF
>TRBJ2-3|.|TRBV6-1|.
TGTGCCAGCAGTAGGACGGCTAGCACAGATACGCAGTATTTT
CASSRTASTDTQYF
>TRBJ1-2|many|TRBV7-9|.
TGTGCCAGCAGCTTAGTGGGACAAGCTAACTATGGCTACACCTTC
CASSLVGQANYGYTF
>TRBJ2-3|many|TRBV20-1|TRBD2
TGCAGTGCTCCCAGAGGCCCTAGCGGGGGCCTACCAGATTTT
CSAPRGPSGGLPDF
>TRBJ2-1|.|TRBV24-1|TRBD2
TGTGCCACCAGTGACCCCGGTTCGGGGGGGTATGAGCAGTTCTTC
CATSDPGSGGYEQFF
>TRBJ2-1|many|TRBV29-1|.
TGCAGCGTTGAGGGGGGACCCTTATACAATGAGCAGTTCTTC
CSVEGGPLYNEQFF
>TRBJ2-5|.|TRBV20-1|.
TGCAGTGTTGACAGGTGGCAAGCACAAGAGACCCAGTACTTC
CSVDRWQAQETQYF
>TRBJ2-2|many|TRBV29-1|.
TGCAGCGTAGGGATGAACACCGGGGAGCTGTTTTTT
CSVGMNTGELFF
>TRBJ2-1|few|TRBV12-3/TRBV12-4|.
TGTGCCAGCAGTTTAGGGGGGAATCTCTACAATGAGCAGTTCTTC
CASSLGGNLYNEQFF
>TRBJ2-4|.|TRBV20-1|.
TGCAGTGCTTTTTTACTAGCCAAAAACATTCAGTACTTC
CSAFLLAKNIQYF
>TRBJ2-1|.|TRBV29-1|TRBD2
TGCAGCGTAAGGGGGCGGGGGGGCTCCAATGAGCAGTTCTTC
CSVRGRGGSNEQFF
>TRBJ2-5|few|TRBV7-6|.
TGTGCCAGCAGCTCCCAGGAGAAGAGAGAGACCCAGTACTTC
CASSSQEKRETQYF
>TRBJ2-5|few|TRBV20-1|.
TGCAGTGCTAGTGGGCTCCAAGGGGGCCAAGAGACCCAGTACTTC
CSASGLQGGQETQYF
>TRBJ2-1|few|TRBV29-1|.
TGCAGCGTCGGGGTGTCAGAGATCTCCTACAATGAGCAGTTCTTC
CSVGVSEISYNEQFF
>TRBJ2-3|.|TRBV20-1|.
TGCAGTGCTAGGGGCGACAAGGCAAGGAGCACAGATACGCAGTATTTT
CSARGDKARSTDTQYF
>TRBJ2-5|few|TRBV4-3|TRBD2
TGCGCCAGCAGCCAAGATCGGACTAGTACGGAAGAGACCCAGTACTTC
CASSQDRTSTEETQYF
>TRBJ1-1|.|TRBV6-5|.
TGTGCCAGGAGTTACATGGGAACTGAAGCTTTCTTT
CARSYMGTEAFF
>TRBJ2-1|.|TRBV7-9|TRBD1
TGTGCCAGCAGCATGGACAGGGGTGGAATCTACAATGAGCAGTTCTTC
CASSMDRGGIYNEQFF